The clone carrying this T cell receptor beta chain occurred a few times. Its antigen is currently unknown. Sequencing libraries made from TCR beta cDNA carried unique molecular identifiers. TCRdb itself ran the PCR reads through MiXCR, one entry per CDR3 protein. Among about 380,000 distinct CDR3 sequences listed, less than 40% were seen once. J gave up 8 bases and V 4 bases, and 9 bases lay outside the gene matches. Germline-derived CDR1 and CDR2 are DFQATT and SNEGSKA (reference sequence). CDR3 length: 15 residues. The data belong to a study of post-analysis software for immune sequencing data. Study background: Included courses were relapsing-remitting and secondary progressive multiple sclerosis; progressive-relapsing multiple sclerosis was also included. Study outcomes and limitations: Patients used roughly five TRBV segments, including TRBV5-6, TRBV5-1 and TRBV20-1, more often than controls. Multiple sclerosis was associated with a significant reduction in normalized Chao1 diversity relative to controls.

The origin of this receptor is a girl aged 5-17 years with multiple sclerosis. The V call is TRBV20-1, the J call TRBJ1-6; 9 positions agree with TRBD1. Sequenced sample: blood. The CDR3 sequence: CSATGQGNAHSPLHF. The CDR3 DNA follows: TGCAGTGCTACGGGACAGGGCAACGCTCATTCACCCCTCCACTTT.